This TCR beta chain derives from a study of PD-1 blockade in mismatch repair-deficient tumors. In the study overall: Patients had around 12 mismatch repair-deficient cancer types, all previously treated and progressing. Broader study findings: Tumor-resident clones, often absent from pretreatment blood, expanded after pembrolizumab and then contracted.

Every patient had mismatch repair deficiency by PCR or immunohistochemistry. TCR sequencing covered a few patients who responded to pembrolizumab. CDR3 length: 12 residues. Germline values: CDR1 MNHEY, CDR2 SVGAGI. Trimming stripped 0 bases from V and 8 bases from J, with 7 bases between. TCRdb keeps only in-frame clones here, not all; method: immunoSEQ multiplex PCR. The sample carries roughly 34,000 clones, approximately 84% recorded once. In the case of this clone: Its specificity is unknown.

V gene TRBV6-5 combines with J gene TRBJ1-2, with unresolved D. This receptor was obtained from an adult with mismatch repair-deficient cancer. The sample consisted of PBMCs, taken less than 7 weeks after starting pembrolizumab. The CDR3 coding sequence is TGTGCCAGCAGTTACTCGACGGGGGGCTACACCTTC. It specifies CASSYSTGGYTF.